The next 17 T cell receptor beta chains were all read from a single sample in a study of breast tumors, draining lymph nodes, adjacent tissues. Samples came from axillary lymph nodes draining the breast cancer. One entry per CDR3 protein, called by TCRdb with MiXCR from the multiplex PCR reads. Of 83,000 or so distinct CDR3 sequences listed, roughly 20% are singletons. Sequenced sample: axillary lymph node tissue. These receptors were taken from a female donor with breast cancer. Some clones in this sample may be carry-over from other donors' samples.

This clonotype was seen repeatedly, ten times or more. The J gene is TRBJ2-2, the V gene TRBV7-9; 8 bases fit TRBD2. With 4 bases clipped from V and 1 base from J, the junction kept 5 bases outside the gene matches. This CDR3 has 16 amino acids. The germline V gene encodes CDR1 SEHNR and CDR2 FQNEAQ (reference sequence). The CDR3 DNA is TGTGCCAGCAGCTGGGCGGGACTAGAGAACACCGGGGAGCTGTTTTTT. Translation gives CASSWAGLENTGELFF. The complete variable domain, with remaining parts taken from reference TRBV7-9 and TRBJ2-2, reads DTGVSQNPRHKITKRGQNVTFRCDPISEHNRLYWYRQTLGQGPEFLTYFQNEAQLEKSRLLSDRFSAERPKGSFSTLEIQRTEQGDSAMYLCASSWAGLENTGELFFGEGSRLTVL.

The chain carries TRBV28 and TRBJ1-3; a weak D match, TRBD1 (6 bases). Germline V gene sequence: CDR1 MDHEN, CDR2 SYDVKM. Trimming removed 8 bases at V and 2 bases at J, with 10 bases between. The CDR3 extends over 13 amino acids. CDR3 in amino acids: CASVGGPGNTIYF. In DNA, the CDR3 is TGTGCCAGCGTCGGGGGCCCTGGAAACACCATATATTTT.

This clonotype was counted many times. The V and J genes are TRBV20-1 and TRBJ2-1; TRBD2 matches 11 bases. The V gene end was trimmed by 3 bases and the J gene end by 9 bases; junction bases not matched to a gene: 7. CDR1 is DFQATT, CDR2 SNEGSKA, per germline (reference sequence). This CDR3 contains 14 residues. CDR3 in DNA: TGCAGTGCTAGGTTAGCGGGAGGGACCGGTGAGCAGTTCTTC. Translation gives CSARLAGGTGEQFF.

The table lists this clonotype with a few counts. The chain couples TRBV5-1 to TRBJ2-2; 12 nucleotides line up with TRBD2. The V and J ends lost 3 bases and 5 bases, in that order; junction bases with no gene match: 8. Germline CDR1 and CDR2: SGHRS and YFSETQ. The CDR3 has 17 residues. The CDR3 nucleotides read TGCGCCAGCAGCTCCGGGACTAGCGGGTTCCAAACCGGGGAGCTGTTTTTT. This sequence encodes CASSSGTSGFQTGELFF.

This clonotype appeared many times. The chain combines TRBV28 with TRBJ2-7; unclear D gene. The CDR3 spans 12 residues. Trimming cost V 8 bases and J 3 bases, with 11 bases left between them. Per germline, CDR1 MDHEN and CDR2 SYDVKM. The CDR3: CASARIFYEQYF. The CDR3 bases are TGTGCCAGCGCAAGGATATTCTACGAGCAGTACTTC.

There are many counts of this clonotype. J is TRBJ2-1 and V is TRBV20-1; D remains ambiguous. Germline lookup yields CDR1 DFQATT and CDR2 SNEGSKA (reference sequence). V dropped 3 bases and J dropped 13 bases, with 16 bases sitting between them. The CDR3 contains 12 residues. In nucleotides, the CDR3 is TGCAGTGCTAGGGTCACCAGTTCCCACCAGTTCTTC. Translating it yields CSARVTSSHQFF.

This clonotype was seen repeatedly, ten times or more. This chain uses TRBV12-3 or TRBV12-4 with TRBJ2-1; D perhaps matches TRBD2 (6 bases). CDR3 length: 16 residues. V lost 3 bases, J lost 0 bases, and 12 bases lay in between. CDR3 coding DNA: TGTGCCAGCAGTTTGGAGGGCGGCCGCTCCTACAATGAGCAGTTCTTC. Protein product: CASSLEGGRSYNEQFF.

As concerns this clonotype: A much larger clone sits a single nucleotide away, making a read error possible. This chain uses TRBV20-1 with TRBJ2-7; 10 nucleotides align to TRBD2. Trimming took 1 base from V and 3 from J; bases not matched to a gene: 6. The CDR3 is made up of 15 amino acids. Germline V gives CDR1 DFQATT, CDR2 SNEGSKA (reference sequence). CDR3 in amino acids: CSARGGSGRDYEQYF. Here the CDR3 DNA reads TGCAGTGCTAGAGGTGGGAGCGGGAGGGACTACGAGCAGTACTTC.

In this sample, this clonotype turned up many times. The chain links TRBV20-1 to TRBJ2-3, with 11 bases aligning to TRBD2. CDR1 and CDR2 (germline): DFQATT, SNEGSKA (reference sequence). The CDR3 consists of 15 residues. Trimming removed 4 bases from V and 2 bases from J; junction bases left unmatched: 5. The CDR3 loop is CSATTTSGNTDTQYF. The CDR3 coding sequence is TGCAGTGCTACAACGACTAGCGGGAACACAGATACGCAGTATTTT.

Ten or more counts support this clonotype. The chain employs TRBV29-1 and TRBJ2-2; no clear D. In germline, CDR1 is SQVTM, CDR2 ANQGSEA. Between the trimmed V and J ends, which lost 3 bases and 7 bases, there was a span of 9 bases. This CDR3 has 12 amino acids. The CDR3 protein is CSVDTLIGELFF. CDR3 coding DNA: TGCAGCGTTGACACCCTAATCGGGGAGCTGTTTTTT.

There are many counts of this clonotype. The chain joins TRBV2 to TRBJ2-2; 14 positions match TRBD2. The J segment lost 6 bases and the V segment lost 3 bases, leaving 3 bases of the junction unmatched. The CDR3 has 16 amino acids. Germline CDR1 and CDR2: SNHLY and FYNNEI. DNA of the CDR3: TGTGCCAGCAGTGATGGGACTAGCGGGAGATCCGGGGAGCTGTTTTTT. Protein product: CASSDGTSGRSGELFF.

This clonotype was seen many times. V gene TRBV11-2 combines with J gene TRBJ2-7, with 9 bases lining up with TRBD1. This CDR3 spans 16 amino acids. Germline V gene sequence: CDR1 SGHAT, CDR2 FQNNGV. The ends lost 2 bases at V and 5 bases at J; junction bases unmatched: 10. In DNA, the CDR3 is TGTGCCAGCAGCTTAATTACAGGGGGCAGGTTCCACGAGCAGTACTTC. It codes for CASSLITGGRFHEQYF.

This clonotype has a count of ten or more. The V call is TRBV11-2, the J call TRBJ2-5, with 9 bases fitting TRBD1. V lost 5 bases, J lost 3 bases, and 10 bases stayed unmatched. There are 16 residues in the CDR3. Germline CDR1 reads SGHAT; CDR2 reads FQNNGV. The CDR3 nucleotides are TGTGCCAGCAGCGCAGGGACAGGGAATCCCAAAGAGACCCAGTACTTC. Translated: CASSAGTGNPKETQYF.

This clonotype was counted ten times or more. V usage is TRBV2 and J usage is TRBJ2-1, with TRBD2 matching 10 bases. After removal of 5 bases from V and 0 bases from J, the junction contained 4 bases not matched to a gene. Germline loops: CDR1 SNHLY, CDR2 FYNNEI. There are 16 residues in the CDR3. This chain's CDR3 is CASSNSGRSSYNEQFF. CDR3 coding DNA: TGTGCCAGCAGTAATAGCGGGAGGAGCTCCTACAATGAGCAGTTCTTC. The full variable domain, completed using reference TRBV2 and TRBJ2-1, is EPEVTQTPSHQVTQMGQEVILRCVPISNHLYFYWYRQILGQKVEFLVSFYNNEISEKSEIFDDQFSVERPDGSNFTLKIRSTKLEDSAMYFCASSNSGRSSYNEQFFGPGTRLTVL.

The CDR3 DNA is TGTGCCAGCAGCTTAGGGCAGCTGACTAGCACAGATACGCAGTATTTT. The encoded protein is CASSLGQLTSTDTQYF. V and J are TRBV5-4 and TRBJ2-3, with D hard to call. Germline V gives CDR1 SGHNT, CDR2 YYREEE (reference sequence). CDR3 length: 16 amino acids. Trimming took 2 bases from V and 0 from J, leaving 13 bases between them.

Many counts were recorded for this clonotype. At one of its ends the junction is not consistent with the germline gene, which may arise from a read error. The chain has TRBV7-9 and TRBJ2-1; TRBD2 matches 8 bases. The CDR3 runs to 15 residues. Looked up from germline, CDR1 is SEHNR and CDR2 is FQNEAQ (reference sequence). In DNA form, the CDR3 reads TGTGCCAGCAGCGTAGCCGGGACTAGTAAGTATGAGCAGTTCTTC. This sequence encodes CASSVAGTSKYEQFF.

In this sample, this clonotype turned up many times. The chain has TRBV6-2 or TRBV6-3 and TRBJ1-5; D gene uncertain. The germline V gene has CDR1 MNHEY and CDR2 SVGEGT. This CDR3 comprises 15 residues. V was clipped by 2 bases and J by 3 bases, with 11 bases between them. CDR3 sequence (DNA): TGTGCCAGCAGTTACATCGAGGGAAACAATCAGCCCCAGCATTTT. Amino acids: CASSYIEGNNQPQHF.